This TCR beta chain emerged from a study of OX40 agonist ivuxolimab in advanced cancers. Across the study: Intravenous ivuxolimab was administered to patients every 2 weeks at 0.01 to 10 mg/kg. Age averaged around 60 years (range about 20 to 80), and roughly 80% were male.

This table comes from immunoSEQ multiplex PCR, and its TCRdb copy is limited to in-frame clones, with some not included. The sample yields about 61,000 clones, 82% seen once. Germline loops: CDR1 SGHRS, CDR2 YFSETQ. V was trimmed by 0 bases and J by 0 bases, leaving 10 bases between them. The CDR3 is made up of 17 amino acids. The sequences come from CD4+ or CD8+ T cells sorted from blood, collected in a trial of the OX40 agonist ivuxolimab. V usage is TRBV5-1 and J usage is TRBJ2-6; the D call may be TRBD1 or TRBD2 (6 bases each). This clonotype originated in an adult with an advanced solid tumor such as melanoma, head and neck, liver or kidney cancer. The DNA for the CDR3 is TGCGCCAGCAGCTTGGTACCGGGGGCCTCTGGGGCCAACGTCCTGACTTTC. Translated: CASSLVPGASGANVLTF.